Ten or more counts support the clone carrying this T cell receptor (beta chain). Its cognate antigen is unknown. The CDR3 is 16 amino acids. Germline CDR1 SGHDT, CDR2 YYEEEE. The V gene lost 3 bases and the J gene lost 7 bases, with 22 bases spanning the gap. Using genomic DNA as the template, TCR beta VDJ and CDR3 profiling was carried out. TCRdb independently ran MiXCR on the reads; one entry per CDR3 protein. The sample shows about 290,000 distinct CDR3 sequences, roughly 59% of them seen only once. This record belongs to a study of CD8+CD57+ T cells in acquired aplastic anemia. Study in general: Quantities of DNA derived from sorted CD4+ and CD8+ cells averaged roughly 3.4 ug.

All sequencing subjects had displayed CD8+CD57+ cell expansion on flow cytometry. Patients were treatment-naive when blood was sampled. The study's findings and limits: Roughly 28 was the count of CD8+ CDR3 sequences that patients shared with controls. Statistical testing detected no significant gap in CD8+ Simpson's diversity between patients and controls.

Sequencing was performed on sorted CD4+, CD8+, or CD8+CD57+ T cells (not recorded which) from PBMCs. This receptor was identified in a human donor with aplastic anemia. The chain joins TRBV5-6 to TRBJ1-2; D uncertain. Here the CDR3 DNA reads TGTGCCAGCAGCTCTAGACCGGCAGGCTACTTGGGTGGCTACACCTTC. Amino acid sequence: CASSSRPAGYLGGYTF.